These T cell receptor beta chains were read from a single sample in a study of blood T cell repertoires in COVID-19. Clones were read by immunoSEQ multiplex PCR, and TCRdb kept only the in-frame ones, dropping some. In the table there are about 73,000 clones, approximately 71% of which are singletons. What was sequenced was peripheral blood. The receptors originated from a man between 65 and 85 years old with COVID-19, enrolled during active disease. CDR3s include the opening cysteine and the closing phenylalanine or tryptophan. The order of the fields is V gene, J gene, D gene, clone size, CDR3 DNA, CDR3 protein. A D gene is named only where the DNA matches it firmly. Some rows have no size entry. The others give once, few or many, or a class for an expanded clone.

v_gene: TRBV28; j_gene: TRBJ1-1; d_gene: TRBD1; abundance: NA; CDR3nt: TGTGCCAGCAGTTTGCACAGGGGGCTGAACACTGAAGCTTTCTTT; CDR3aa: CASSLHRGLNTEAFF
v_gene: TRBV9; j_gene: TRBJ1-6; d_gene: NA; abundance: NA; CDR3nt: TGTGCCAGCAGCCCACAGAGCTCCTATAATTCACCCCTCCACTTT; CDR3aa: CASSPQSSYNSPLHF
v_gene: TRBV4-3; j_gene: TRBJ1-2; d_gene: NA; abundance: NA; CDR3nt: TGCGCCAGCAGCCAAGGGCCCTTTTCCTATGGCTACACCTTC; CDR3aa: CASSQGPFSYGYTF
v_gene: TRBV6-5; j_gene: TRBJ2-2; d_gene: NA; abundance: NA; CDR3nt: TGTGCCAGCAGAAAGGGACTGGAGAACACCGGGGAGCTGTTTTTT; CDR3aa: CASRKGLENTGELFF
v_gene: TRBV28; j_gene: TRBJ2-1; d_gene: TRBD2; abundance: NA; CDR3nt: TGTGCCAGCACGGGGGATGGGCGGGAGAAAAATGAGCAGTTCTTC; CDR3aa: CASTGDGREKNEQFF
v_gene: TRBV9; j_gene: TRBJ1-1; d_gene: NA; abundance: NA; CDR3nt: TGTGCCAGCAGCACACAAGGGGAGGCTGTGAAAGCTTTCTTT; CDR3aa: CASSTQGEAVKAFF
v_gene: TRBV28; j_gene: TRBJ1-5; d_gene: NA; abundance: NA; CDR3nt: TGTGCCAGCTACATTGGGCAGGGCCGTGCGAGCAATCAGCCCCAGCATTTT; CDR3aa: CASYIGQGRASNQPQHF
v_gene: TRBV6-2/TRBV6-3; j_gene: TRBJ2-3; d_gene: TRBD2; abundance: NA; CDR3nt: TGTGCCAGCAGTCCCCCGGGACTAGCTCCTATGAGGGATACGCAGTATTTT; CDR3aa: CASSPPGLAPMRDTQYF
v_gene: TRBV7-8; j_gene: TRBJ1-2; d_gene: TRBD1; abundance: NA; CDR3nt: TGTGCCAGCAGCCCCCGGGACAGAACTCCGTATGGCTACACCTTC; CDR3aa: CASSPRDRTPYGYTF
v_gene: TRBV24-1; j_gene: TRBJ1-3; d_gene: TRBD1; abundance: few; CDR3nt: TGTGCCACCAGTGATCCAACAGGGGTTGGCACCATATATTTT; CDR3aa: CATSDPTGVGTIYF
v_gene: TRBV28; j_gene: TRBJ1-1; d_gene: NA; abundance: few; CDR3nt: TGTGCCAGCAGTTTATACAGGGAGGGGAACACTGAAGCTTTCTTT; CDR3aa: CASSLYREGNTEAFF
v_gene: TRBV28; j_gene: TRBJ1-5; d_gene: NA; abundance: NA; CDR3nt: TGTGCCAGCAGTTTCGCAGGGCGTCTTCATCAGCCCCAGCATTTT; CDR3aa: CASSFAGRLHQPQHF
v_gene: TRBV5-1; j_gene: TRBJ1-3; d_gene: NA; abundance: NA; CDR3nt: TGCGCCAGCAGCCCACAGGGTTCTGGAAACACCATATATTTT; CDR3aa: CASSPQGSGNTIYF
v_gene: TRBV28; j_gene: TRBJ1-2; d_gene: TRBD1; abundance: few; CDR3nt: TGTGCCAGCAGGCAGGGGGGCTATGGCTACACCTTC; CDR3aa: CASRQGGYGYTF
v_gene: TRBV3-1/TRBV3-2; j_gene: TRBJ2-7; d_gene: TRBD1; abundance: NA; CDR3nt: TGTGCCAGCAGCCAAGGGGGGACAGACAAGTCCTACGAGCAGTACTTC; CDR3aa: CASSQGGTDKSYEQYF
v_gene: TRBV6-6; j_gene: TRBJ2-3; d_gene: TRBD1; abundance: NA; CDR3nt: TGTGCCAGCAGTTCCCTACCGGGACAGGAGACAGATACGCAGTATTTT; CDR3aa: CASSSLPGQETDTQYF
v_gene: TRBV18; j_gene: TRBJ1-5; d_gene: TRBD1; abundance: NA; CDR3nt: TGTGCCAGCTCACCGACAGGGAGTTATAGCAATCAGCCCCAGCATTTT; CDR3aa: CASSPTGSYSNQPQHF
v_gene: TRBV2; j_gene: TRBJ1-2; d_gene: TRBD1; abundance: NA; CDR3nt: TGTGCCAGCAGGACGACAGGGGGGGGCTACACCTTC; CDR3aa: CASRTTGGGYTF
v_gene: TRBV20-1; j_gene: TRBJ2-1; d_gene: NA; abundance: NA; CDR3nt: TGCAGTGCTAGTACCGGGAGCCCATACAATGAGCAGTTCTTC; CDR3aa: CSASTGSPYNEQFF
v_gene: TRBV2; j_gene: TRBJ1-2; d_gene: NA; abundance: NA; CDR3nt: TGTGCCAGCAGTCGGGACAACGGCTACACCTTC; CDR3aa: CASSRDNGYTF
v_gene: TRBV6-5; j_gene: TRBJ2-7; d_gene: NA; abundance: once; CDR3nt: TGTGCCAGCAGTTCGGCTAGCGTCAGCTCCTACGAGCAGTACTTC; CDR3aa: CASSSASVSSYEQYF